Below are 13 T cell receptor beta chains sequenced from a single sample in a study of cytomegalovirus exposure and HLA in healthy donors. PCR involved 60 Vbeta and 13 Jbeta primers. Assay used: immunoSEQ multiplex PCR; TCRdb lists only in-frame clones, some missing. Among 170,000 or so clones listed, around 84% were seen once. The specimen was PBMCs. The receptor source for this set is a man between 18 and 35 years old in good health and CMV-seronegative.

This chain's CDR3 is CASSIAGTASVSGYTF. CDR3 nucleotide sequence: TGTGCCAGTAGTATAGCGGGAACAGCGAGTGTTAGTGGCTACACCTTC. The V call is TRBV19, the J call TRBJ1-2, with no clear D. V lost 1 base and J 7 bases, leaving 19 bases between the germline ends. The germline V gene has CDR1 LNHDA and CDR2 SQIVND (reference sequence). This CDR3 region has 16 residues.

In nucleotides, the CDR3 is TGTGCCAGCAGTTACTGGGACAGGGGGGAAGAAGCTTTCTTT. Translation gives CASSYWDRGEEAFF. The J gene is TRBJ1-1, the V gene TRBV6-6, with 11 positions matching TRBD1. The CDR3 loop spans 14 amino acids. Germline CDR1 MNHNY, CDR2 SVGAGI (reference sequence). V shed 1 base and J 8 bases; nucleotides not matched to a gene: 3.

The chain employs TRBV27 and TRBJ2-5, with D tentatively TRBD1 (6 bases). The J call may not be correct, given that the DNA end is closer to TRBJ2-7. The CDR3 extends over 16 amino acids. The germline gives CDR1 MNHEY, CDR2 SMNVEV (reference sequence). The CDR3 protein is CASSRTQDRTSYEQYF. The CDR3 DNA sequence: TGTGCCAGCAGCCGAACCCAGGACAGAACCTCCTACGAGCAGTACTTC.

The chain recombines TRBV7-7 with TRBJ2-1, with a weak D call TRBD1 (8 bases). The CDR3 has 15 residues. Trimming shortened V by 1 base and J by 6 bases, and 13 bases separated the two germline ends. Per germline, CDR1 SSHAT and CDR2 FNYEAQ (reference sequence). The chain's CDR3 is CASSLGSGTGNEQFF. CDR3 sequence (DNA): TGTGCCAGCAGCTTAGGGAGCGGGACAGGCAATGAGCAGTTCTTC. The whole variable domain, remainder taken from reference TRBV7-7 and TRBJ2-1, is GAGVSQSPRYKVTKRGQDVTLRCDPISSHATLYWYQQALGQGPEFLTYFNYEAQPDKSGLPSDRFSAERPEGSISTLTIQRTEQRDSAMYRCASSLGSGTGNEQFFGPGTRLTVL.

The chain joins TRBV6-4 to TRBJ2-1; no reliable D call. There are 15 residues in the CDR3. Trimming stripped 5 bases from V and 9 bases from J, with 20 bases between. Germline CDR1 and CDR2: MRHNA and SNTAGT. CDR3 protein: CASSPISESHGEQFF. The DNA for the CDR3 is TGTGCCAGCAGTCCTATCTCGGAGAGTCACGGTGAGCAGTTCTTC.

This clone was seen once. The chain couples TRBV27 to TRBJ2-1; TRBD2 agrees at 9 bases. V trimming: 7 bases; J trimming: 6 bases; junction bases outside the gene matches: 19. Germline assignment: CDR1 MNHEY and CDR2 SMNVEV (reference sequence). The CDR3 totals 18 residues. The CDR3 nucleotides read TGTGCCAGCACCAGTTATGCCTGGGCGGCTAGCGGGACCAATGAGCAGTTCTTC. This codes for CASTSYAWAASGTNEQFF.

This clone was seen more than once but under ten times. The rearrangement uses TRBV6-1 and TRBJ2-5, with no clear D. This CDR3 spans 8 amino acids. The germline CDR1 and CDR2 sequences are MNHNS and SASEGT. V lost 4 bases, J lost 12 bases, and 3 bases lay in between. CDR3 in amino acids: CASSAEYF. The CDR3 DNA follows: TGTGCCAGCAGTGCCGAGTACTTC.

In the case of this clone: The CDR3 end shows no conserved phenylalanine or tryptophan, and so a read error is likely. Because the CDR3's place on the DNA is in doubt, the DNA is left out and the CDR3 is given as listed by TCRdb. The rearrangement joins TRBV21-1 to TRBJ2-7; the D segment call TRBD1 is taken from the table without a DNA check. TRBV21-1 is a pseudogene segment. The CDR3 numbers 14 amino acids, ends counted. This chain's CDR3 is CASGKSQMGAGRII.

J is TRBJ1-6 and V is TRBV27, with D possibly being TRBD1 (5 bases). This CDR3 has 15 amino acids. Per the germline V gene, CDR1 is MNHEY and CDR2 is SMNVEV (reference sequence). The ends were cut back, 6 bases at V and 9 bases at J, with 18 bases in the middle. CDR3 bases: TGTGCCAGCAGCCCCGCGGGGGGGATGAGTTCACCCCTCCACTTT. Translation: CASSPAGGMSSPLHF.

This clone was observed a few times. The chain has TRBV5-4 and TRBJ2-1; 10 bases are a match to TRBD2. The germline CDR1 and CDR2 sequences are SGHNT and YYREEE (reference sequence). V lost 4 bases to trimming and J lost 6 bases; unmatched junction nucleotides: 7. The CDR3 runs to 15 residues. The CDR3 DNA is TGTGCCAGCAGCGCGCCGGCTAGCGGGAGCAATGAGCAGTTCTTC. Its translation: CASSAPASGSNEQFF.

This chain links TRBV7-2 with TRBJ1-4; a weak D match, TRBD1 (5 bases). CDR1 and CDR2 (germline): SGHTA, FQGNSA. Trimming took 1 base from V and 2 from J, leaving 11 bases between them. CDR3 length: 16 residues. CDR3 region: CASSLGQGVTNEKLFF. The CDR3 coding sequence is TGTGCCAGCAGCTTAGGGCAGGGTGTTACTAATGAAAAACTGTTTTTT. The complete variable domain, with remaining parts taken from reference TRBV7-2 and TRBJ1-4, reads GAGVSQSPSNKVTEKGKDVELRCDPISGHTALYWYRQSLGQGLEFLIYFQGNSAPDKSGLPSDRFSAERTGGSVSTLTIQRTQQEDSAVYLCASSLGQGVTNEKLFFGSGTQLSVL.

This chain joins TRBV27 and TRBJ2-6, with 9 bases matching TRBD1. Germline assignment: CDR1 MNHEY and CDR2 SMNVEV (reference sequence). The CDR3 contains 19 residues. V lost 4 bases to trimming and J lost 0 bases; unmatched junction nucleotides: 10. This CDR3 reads CASSSNPGQGNSGANVLTF. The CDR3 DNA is TGTGCCAGCAGTTCAAATCCGGGACAGGGCAACTCTGGGGCCAACGTCCTGACTTTC.

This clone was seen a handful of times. The CDR3 sequence: CASSYSRQPQHF. CDR3 nucleotide sequence: TGTGCCAGCAGTTACTCGCGTCAGCCCCAGCATTTT. V and J are TRBV6-6 and TRBJ1-5; D uncertain. V lost 0 bases, J lost 6 bases, and 3 bases lay in between. Germline CDR1 and CDR2: MNHNY and SVGAGI (reference sequence). This CDR3 is 12 amino acids long.